Below are 20 T cell receptor beta chains sequenced from a single sample in a study of identical twins. TCRdb itself ran the 5' RACE reads through MiXCR, one entry per CDR3 protein. The table has about 700,000 distinct CDR3 sequences, around 6% seen once. The sample was naive T cells sorted from blood. The receptors were gathered from a man aged 18 to 35 in good health.

This clonotype was detected a few times. DNA for the CDR3: TGTGCCAGCATTTCCGGGACTAGCGGCTACAATGAGCAGTTCTTC. Its protein product is CASISGTSGYNEQFF. The chain combines TRBV6-2 or TRBV6-3 with TRBJ2-1, with 11 bases lining up with TRBD2. Germline V gives CDR1 MNHEY, CDR2 SVGEGT. CDR3 length equals 15 residues. The junction had 5 bases not matched to a gene; V was cut back by 7 bases and J by 3 bases.

This clonotype appeared a single time. This sequence joins TRBV7-9 and TRBJ2-1, with D perhaps matching TRBD2 (6 bases). The CDR3 length is 13 residues. Germline CDR1 reads SEHNR; CDR2 reads FQNEAQ (reference sequence). The V end lost 5 bases, the J end lost 10 bases, and 15 bases lay between the germline ends. CDR3: CASSPSVAAEQFF. CDR3 sequence (DNA): TGTGCCAGCAGCCCCTCGGTAGCGGCAGAGCAGTTCTTC.

The chain links TRBV7-2 to TRBJ1-5, with D unclear. The ends were cut back, 5 bases at V and 7 bases at J, with 12 bases in the middle. Germline lookup yields CDR1 SGHTA and CDR2 FQGNSA. The CDR3 has 13 residues. The CDR3 nucleotides are TGTGCCAGCAGCGTTAGCCAAGACCAGCCCCAGCATTTT. This codes for CASSVSQDQPQHF.

This clonotype was counted a few times. J is TRBJ2-3 and V is TRBV7-6, with D perhaps TRBD1 (5 bases). CDR3 size: 16 residues. The germline V and J ends were trimmed by 4 bases and 2 bases, with 16 bases remaining between them. Germline V lookup: CDR1 SGHVS, CDR2 FNYEAQ. The CDR3 protein is CASSSITGAYTDTQYF. CDR3 in DNA: TGTGCCAGCAGCTCGATAACAGGAGCGTACACAGATACGCAGTATTTT. Full variable domain (remainder filled in from reference TRBV7-6 and TRBJ2-3): GAGVSQSPRYKVTKRGQDVALRCDPISGHVSLYWYRQALGQGPEFLTYFNYEAQQDKSGLPNDRFSAERPEGSISTLTIQRTEQRDSAMYRCASSSITGAYTDTQYFGPGTRLTVL.

In this sample, this clonotype turned up a few times. J is TRBJ2-1 and V is TRBV24-1; D call uncertain. Trimming removed 0 bases at V and 8 bases at J, with 10 bases between. The germline V gene encodes CDR1 KGHDR and CDR2 SFDVKD. This CDR3 has 14 residues. CDR3 residues: CATSDLKVVDEQFF. The CDR3, as DNA: TGTGCCACCAGTGATTTGAAAGTCGTTGATGAGCAGTTCTTC.

This clonotype has just a few counts. This rearrangement joins TRBV3-1 to TRBJ1-1; D may be TRBD1 (6 bases). The CDR3 loop spans 15 amino acids. CDR1 LGHDT and CDR2 YNNKEL come from the germline V gene (reference sequence). Trimming pared 4 bases from V and 5 bases from J, leaving 17 bases between. As DNA, the CDR3 is TGTGCCAGCAGCCTTGGGGGCAGGTGGTGGACTGAAGCTTTCTTT. It codes for CASSLGGRWWTEAFF.

This clonotype came up many times. CDR3 DNA sequence: TGTGCCAGCAGTTATTGGGAGAGTAGCACAGATACGCAGTATTTT. Protein: CASSYWESSTDTQYF. The chain employs TRBV6-5 and TRBJ2-3; D might be TRBD2 (5 bases). The V gene's germline CDR1 is MNHEY and CDR2 SVGAGI. The CDR3 contains 15 residues. Trimming removed 3 bases from V and 0 bases from J, with 10 bases in between.

This clonotype has ten or more counts. The chain links TRBV10-3 to TRBJ2-7; D may match TRBD1 or TRBD2 (5 bases each). V lost 8 bases, J lost 1 base, and 15 bases lay in between. CDR3 size: 14 residues. The germline V gene encodes CDR1 ENHRY and CDR2 SYGVKD. CDR3 bases: TGTGCCATCGGTCGGGACGGAGGATCCTACGAGCAGTACTTC. Its translation: CAIGRDGGSYEQYF.

As regards this clonotype: One end of the junction fails to match germline, which may point to a read error. The J gene is TRBJ2-3, the V gene TRBV6-5; no definite D call. The germline V gene encodes CDR1 MNHEY and CDR2 SVGAGI. CDR3 length: 13 residues. The CDR3 sequence: CASSYWRTDTQCF. The CDR3, as DNA: TGTGCCAGCAGTTATTGGCGCACAGATACGCAGTGTTTT.

This clonotype has at least ten counts. The CDR3 protein is CSARGGTSGTYNEQFF. In nucleotides, the CDR3 is TGCAGTGCTAGGGGGGGGACTAGCGGGACTTACAATGAGCAGTTCTTC. The genes are TRBV20-1 and TRBJ2-1; 13 bases are a match to TRBD2. The CDR3 sequence is 16 residues long. After removal of 3 bases from V and 4 bases from J, the junction contained 6 bases not matched to a gene. CDR1 is DFQATT, CDR2 SNEGSKA, per germline (reference sequence).

This clonotype was seen many times. The chain carries TRBV3-1 and TRBJ2-1; D may be TRBD1 (6 bases). Trimming pared 3 bases from V and 4 bases from J, leaving 13 bases between. CDR1 is LGHDT, CDR2 YNNKEL, per germline (reference sequence). The CDR3 extends over 15 amino acids. CDR3 sequence (DNA): TGTGCCAGCAGCCAGAGTGGGACAAATTACAATGAGCAGTTCTTC. Amino acid sequence: CASSQSGTNYNEQFF.

This clonotype occurred many times. The genes are TRBV6-2 or TRBV6-3 and TRBJ2-7; D unclear. Trimming removed 2 bases at V and 1 base at J, with 6 bases between. CDR3 length: 13 residues. CDR1 MNHEY and CDR2 SVGEGT come from the germline V gene. CDR3 amino acids: CASSYDSSYEQYF. In nucleotides, the CDR3 is TGTGCCAGCAGTTACGACTCGTCCTACGAGCAGTACTTC.

V gene TRBV2 combines with J gene TRBJ2-4; the D call may be TRBD1 or TRBD2 (5 bases each). Per the germline V gene, CDR1 is SNHLY and CDR2 is FYNNEI. The germline V and J ends were trimmed by 8 bases and 2 bases, with 13 bases remaining between them. There are 14 residues in the CDR3. CDR3: CASVLGETKNIQYF. CDR3 sequence (DNA): TGTGCCAGCGTGCTAGGGGAGACCAAAAACATTCAGTACTTC.

The table lists this clonotype with a few counts. The gene calls are TRBV5-6 and TRBJ2-1; no definite D call. Trimming removed 6 bases at V and 8 bases at J, with 6 bases between. The CDR3 has 10 residues. The germline V gene has CDR1 SGHDT and CDR2 YYEEEE. As DNA, the CDR3 is TGTGCCAGCATTGGCGATGAGCAGTTCTTC. Protein sequence: CASIGDEQFF.

This clonotype was found many times. This chain connects TRBV5-1 to TRBJ1-1; 7 bases fit TRBD1. The germline V gene encodes CDR1 SGHRS and CDR2 YFSETQ. Losses at the gene ends were 4 bases for V and 4 bases for J; bases not matched to a gene: 7. The CDR3 consists of 14 residues. The CDR3 loop is CASSPTGVGTEAFF. DNA of the CDR3: TGCGCCAGCAGCCCAACAGGGGTAGGCACTGAAGCTTTCTTT.

V is TRBV5-5 and J is TRBJ1-1; no reliable D call. Germline CDR1 and CDR2: SGHKS and YYEKEE (reference sequence). This CDR3 is 14 amino acids long. V lost 5 bases and J lost 1, with 12 bases in between. In DNA, the CDR3 is TGTGCCAGCAGTTTTGGACTCACGAACACTGAAGCTTTCTTT. This sequence encodes CASSFGLTNTEAFF.

In its sample, this clonotype was seen a few times. V usage is TRBV6-5 and J usage is TRBJ1-1; D remains ambiguous. Trimming took off 8 bases at V and 1 base at J, with 11 bases between the two ends. The CDR3 is 13 residues long. Germline CDR1 and CDR2: MNHEY and SVGAGI. In DNA, the CDR3 is TGTGCCAGCTCCGGGATACGGAACACTGAAGCTTTCTTT. This encodes CASSGIRNTEAFF.

The J gene is TRBJ2-7, the V gene TRBV12-3 or TRBV12-4, with 11 nucleotides matching TRBD2. The CDR3 contains 15 residues. The J segment lost 5 bases and the V segment lost 2 bases, leaving 5 bases of the junction unmatched. The DNA for the CDR3 is TGTGCCAGCAGTTTATCACTAGCGGGAGTCCACGAGCAGTACTTC. Its translation: CASSLSLAGVHEQYF.

This clonotype appeared many times. The DNA of the CDR3 is TGTGCCAGCAGTTTAGGTCTTGCGACTCAGTACTTC. Protein: CASSLGLATQYF. The chain joins TRBV28 to TRBJ2-4, with D unresolved. V shed 2 bases and J shed 12 bases, with 11 bases lying between them. The CDR3 runs 12 residues. In germline, CDR1 is MDHEN, CDR2 SYDVKM.

This clonotype was counted a few times. The chain uses TRBV2 and TRBJ2-1; 7 bases map to TRBD2. CDR3 length equals 10 residues. The junction had 2 bases not matched to a gene; V was cut back by 3 bases and J by 15 bases. Germline V gene sequence: CDR1 SNHLY, CDR2 FYNNEI. Here the CDR3 reads CASSDGRMFF. Written as DNA, the CDR3 is TGTGCCAGCAGTGACGGGAGGATGTTCTTC.